This paragraph reports one TCR beta chain. This clone was seen a single time. Its antigen has not been determined. No base-level quality is on record; no much larger clone is a single base apart. CDR1 is given as SGHAT and CDR2 as FQNNGV, both from the germline V gene. The cysteine opens and the phenylalanine closes a CDR3 of 11 amino acids. Only CDR3 DNA is held: 33 bases, read in frame from base 1. V and J lose 5 bases and 3 bases, and a span of 4 bases separates them. In total, roughly 670 healthy bone marrow donors made up the cohort. Cohort members were all nominally healthy when sampled, although unrecorded immune exposures were likely present. The donor was CMV seropositive and belonged to the group of around 300 seropositive cohort members. Every donor gave a peripheral blood sample, and the peripheral blood mononuclear cells from that sample were used for TCR beta sequencing. The Qiagen DNeasy Blood Extraction Kit was used to extract genomic DNA from the blood cell samples.

Library creation used the immunoSEQ multiplex PCR assay. For the multiplex PCR, a mixture combining 60 forward primers for TCR Vbeta segments and 13 reverse primers for TCR Jbeta segments was used. A multiplex PCR assay on genomic DNA amplified the CDR3 region of rearranged TCR beta genes. On the Illumina HiSeq System, the amplified TCR beta libraries were sequenced as 87-base-pair reads. The authors' pipeline ran thus. A later analysis tallied about 77 million unique TCR beta chains across the approximately 670 repertoires, and about 12 million of those chains were shared by two or more donors. To remove PCR and sequencing errors, raw reads were error-corrected and collapsed into unique sequences using a nearest-neighbor algorithm that merged closely related sequences. To assign V, D and J gene segments, CDR3 sequences were aligned to IMGT reference sequences. For a sequence to be retained, a match of at least six nucleotides was required to both a V gene segment and a J gene segment. A rearrangement counted as productive if the CDR3 had no stop codons and remained in frame with V and J, and every other rearrangement counted as non-productive. CDR3 was defined by IMGT convention, running from the second conserved V-encoded cysteine to the conserved J-encoded phenylalanine. The earlier analysis of 587 of the donors excluded sequences that lacked an unambiguous match to a single V gene segment. In an earlier analysis of approximately 550 of the donors, V segments were called functional above 56.7% productive rearrangements and were called segregating when the between-donor standard deviation exceeded 5%. A statistical classification framework was developed to diagnose cytomegalovirus status using the catalog of TCR beta chain sequences. A later analysis assigned V and J genes by comparing TCR nucleotide sequences with IMGT/GENE-DB human TR gene sequences. Using the TCRdist pipeline, a later analysis assigned CDR3 sequences along with most-parsimonious VDJ recombination scenarios. In a later analysis, each TCR beta chain was defined by its CDR3 amino acid sequence together with its V-gene family, and reads lacking a unique V-gene family were excluded. In a later analysis, fewer than 650 highly shared, low-generation-probability nucleotide sequences were removed to address suspected cross-contamination and a sequencing artifact. A later analysis calculated a clonal expansion index for each public chain from normalized within-repertoire ranks of inferred template counts. A later analysis computed generation probabilities with a VDJ recombination model fitted to out-of-frame rearrangements, and checked the results against IGoR. A later analysis scored TCR-TCR, TCR-HLA and TCR-CMV co-occurrence with hypergeometric tests, applying a repertoire-size bias correction to TCR pairs. False discovery rates were estimated in a later analysis by permuting HLA or CMV assignments 20 times. In a later analysis, co-occurring TCRs were grouped with DBSCAN, and TCRdist sequence similarity was added when clustering was performed within HLA-allele-positive subsets. For co-occurrence clustering, repertoires with fewer than 30,000 or more than 120,000 public chains were excluded, along with 5 or 6 repertoires with anomalous nucleotide sharing. TCRdb took over this immuneACCESS table, retaining in-frame rearrangements with V and J assigned. Such tables are incomplete; in checked studies, under half of the missing clones stem from an unresolved V gene, and the remainder is unexplained. V, J and clone size are taken as reported in that table, and D and trimming were inferred from the DNA itself. This sample is represented by some 170,000 clones; roughly 80% of them were singletons. The biggest ten clones account for about 4% of the sample.

This entry is derived from a study of cytomegalovirus exposure and HLA in healthy donors (dated by TCRdb to 2017 to 2019). Turning to the overall study: An earlier analysis of a few hundred of the donors reported about 260 Gb of sequence data and 117 million unique TCR beta sequences obtained from about 179 million T cells. Approximately 300 gigabases of sequencing data and roughly 81 million unique TCR sequences made up an early release that covered over 550 HLA-typed donors. Among the 398 genotyped donors, around 81% belonged to the genetic ancestry cluster associated with self-reported Caucasian donors. The study aimed to test whether signatures of past pathogen exposure could be identified by cataloging public T cell receptors. The study profiled the T cell repertoires of 666 subjects by immunosequencing and related them to cytomegalovirus serostatus. Besides the first cohort of roughly 700 subjects, a separate validation cohort made up of roughly 120 different subjects was used. To predict cytomegalovirus infection status, the study brought together high-throughput TCR immunosequencing, statistical association of individual TCRs with disease status, and machine learning. A later analysis re-analyzed previously published TCR beta repertoires from 660 or so donors and added high-resolution HLA genotyping to study TCR occurrence patterns. In the later analysis, no new phenotypic data were used to find candidate immune exposures; instead, reliance was placed on TCR beta sequences and their occurrence across donors. In an earlier analysis of a few hundred of the donors, high-throughput TCR beta sequencing was used to judge whether each TCR beta V gene segment behaved as functional or pseudogenic. Donor age, sex, ethnicity and CMV serostatus were compiled together with the repertoire data. A later genetic analysis took genome-wide SNP genotypes for 398 of the 666 donors and used that subset as a discovery cohort. Every repertoire in the discovery cohort had been generated on one and the same sequencing platform. HLA typing covered class I and class II loci at four-digit resolution. The number of typed donors differed by locus: about 629-630 for A, B, C, DRB1 and DQB1; 500 to 550 for DQA1; 606 for DPA1; and 450 to 480 for DPB1. Roughly 5 DR-DQ haplotypes were handled as single units for association and clustering because linkage in the cohort was strong. Among roughly 400 genotyped donors of the cohort, an average of around 250,000 unique TCR beta nucleotide sequences was sequenced per donor, of which approximately 19% were non-productive. Study-wide conclusions, independent of this receptor: A later analysis found that TCR association rates varied across HLA loci, with DRB1 alleles showing the most associated TCRs and HLA-C alleles the fewest. Some IMGT-functional V segments, including TRBV6-2 and TRBV6-3, could not be told apart with the 87-base-pair reads, so those segments were excluded. Sequencing depth was assumed to be roughly uniform across donors in the presence/absence analyses, though that assumption may not hold. In a later analysis, most CMV-associated TCR beta chains were found to appear HLA-restricted, with HLA associations seemingly driven largely by CMV exposure. Most TCR sequences were seen in very few donors, while some public TCRs were found in many individuals. Assigning TCR associations to individual alleles was difficult when HLA alleles, especially DR and DQ, strongly co-occurred. At a false discovery rate of 0.05, a later analysis linked 15,000 to 20,000 TCR beta sequences to specific HLA alleles. A few of the identified cytomegalovirus-associated TCR beta chains were confirmed in vitro to be specific for cytomegalovirus antigens. A cluster of highly shared sequence variants was judged likely to be a technical artifact of the sequencing pipeline. The study gave a list of under 200 TCR beta chains associated with cytomegalovirus. The earlier analysis of about 600 of the donors excluded roughly 16 rarely observed V segments, including chromosome 9 orphons, because counts were too low. The authors suggested that the approach could potentially be extended to other disease states and immunological phenotypes. Correlated functional status among segregating V segments might reflect linkage disequilibrium, but an unknown experimental factor could not be ruled out. The classifier was reported to diagnose cytomegalovirus status with high specificity and sensitivity in both the original cohort and the validation cohort. In a later analysis, HLA-associated TCR beta chains showed more clonal expansion and lower generation probabilities than non-associated chains that were equally common. An earlier analysis of around 500 of the donors showed that most TCR beta V segments appeared in productive rearrangements either about 87% or about 30% of the time, which broadly matched IMGT annotations. HLA typing was unavailable for some donors at each locus, so association tests used only the typed subset. Only TCR beta chains were sequenced in this cohort, and the absence of alpha or paired-chain data limited detectable features. According to a later genetic analysis, donors in an Asian-associated ancestry cluster had fewer N-insertions in productive TCRs than the approximately 700-donor mean. A further reported finding was that TCR beta sequences accurately predicted the HLA-A and HLA-B alleles for most subjects in the first cohort. A later genetic analysis associated a missense DCLRE1C variant with V-gene and J-gene trimming of TCR beta chains, and an independent cohort replicated the association. In a later analysis, several top co-occurrence clusters were reported to appear linked to parvovirus B19, influenza, CMV and Epstein-Barr virus. The only immune exposure information available for the cohort was CMV serostatus.

Sequencing input: PBMCs. The chain is assembled from TRBV11-2 and TRBJ1-2; the D gene is not confidently resolved. The receptor was derived from a man aged 50-60 years in good health and CMV-seropositive. The CDR3 has the sequence CASSLDYGYTF. The nucleotide sequence is TGTGCCAGCAGCCTCGACTATGGCTACACCTTC.